This T cell receptor (beta chain) was captured in a study of T-cell memory formation after mild COVID-19. V lost 4 bases to trimming and J lost 4 bases, with 7 bases between them. There are 12 residues in the CDR3. TCRdb analysed the 5' RACE reads with MiXCR anew, one entry per CDR3 protein. The sample holds about 140,000 distinct CDR3 sequences; 11% to 15% are singletons and the top ten take about 26%. The sequenced sample consisted of PBMCs or a T cell subset sorted from them (not recorded which). The chain carries TRBV12-3 or TRBV12-4 and TRBJ1-2; possible D gene TRBD1, 5 bases. The sequence was obtained from an adult woman who had mild COVID-19 (a few samples of this study predate the infection). Cell type and time point are not known. CDR3 sequence reads: CASSSGFYGYTF. CDR3 nucleotide sequence: TGTGCCAGCAGTTCAGGGTTCTATGGCTACACCTTC.